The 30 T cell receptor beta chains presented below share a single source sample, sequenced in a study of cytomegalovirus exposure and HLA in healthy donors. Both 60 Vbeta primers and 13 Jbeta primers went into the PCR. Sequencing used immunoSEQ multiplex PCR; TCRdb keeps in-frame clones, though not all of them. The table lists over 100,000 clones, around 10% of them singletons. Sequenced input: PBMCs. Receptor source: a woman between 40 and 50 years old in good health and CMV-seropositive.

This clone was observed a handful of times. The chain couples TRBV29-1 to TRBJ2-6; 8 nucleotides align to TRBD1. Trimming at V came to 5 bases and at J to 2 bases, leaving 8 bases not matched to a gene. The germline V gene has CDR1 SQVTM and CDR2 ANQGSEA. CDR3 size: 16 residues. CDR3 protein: CSVRDRSHPGANVLTF. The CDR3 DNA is TGCAGCGTTCGGGACAGGTCACATCCTGGGGCCAACGTCCTGACTTTC.

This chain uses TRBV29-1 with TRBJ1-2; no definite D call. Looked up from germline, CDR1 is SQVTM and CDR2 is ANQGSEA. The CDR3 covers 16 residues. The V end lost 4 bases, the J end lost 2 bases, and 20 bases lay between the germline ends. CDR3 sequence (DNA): TGCAGCGTTGTCGGTGCGGCAGCGACTCAAAACTATGGCTACACCTTC. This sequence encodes CSVVGAAATQNYGYTF. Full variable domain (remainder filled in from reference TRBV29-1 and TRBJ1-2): SAVISQKPSRDICQRGTSLTIQCQVDSQVTMMFWYRQQPGQSLTLIATANQGSEATYESGFVIDKFPISRPNLTFSTLTVSNMSPEDSSIYLCSVVGAAATQNYGYTFGSGTRLTVV.

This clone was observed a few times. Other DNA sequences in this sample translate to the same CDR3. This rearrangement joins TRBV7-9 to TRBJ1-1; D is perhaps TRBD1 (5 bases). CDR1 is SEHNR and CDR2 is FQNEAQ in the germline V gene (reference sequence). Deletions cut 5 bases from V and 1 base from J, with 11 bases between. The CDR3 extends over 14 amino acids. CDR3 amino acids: CASSLLGGNTEAFF. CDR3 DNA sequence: TGTGCCAGCAGCCTCTTGGGGGGGAACACTGAAGCTTTCTTT.

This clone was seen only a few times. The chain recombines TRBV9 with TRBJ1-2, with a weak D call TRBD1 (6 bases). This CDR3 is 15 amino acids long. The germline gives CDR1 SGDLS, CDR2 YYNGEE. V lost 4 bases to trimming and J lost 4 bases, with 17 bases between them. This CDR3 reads CASSPRQGSPYGYTF. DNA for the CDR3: TGTGCCAGCAGCCCTCGCCAGGGGTCCCCCTATGGCTACACCTTC.

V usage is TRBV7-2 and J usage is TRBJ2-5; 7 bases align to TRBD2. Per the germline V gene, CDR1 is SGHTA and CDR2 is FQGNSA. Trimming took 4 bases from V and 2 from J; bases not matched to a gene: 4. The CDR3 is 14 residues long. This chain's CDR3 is CASSSRGWQETQYF. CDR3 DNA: TGTGCCAGCAGCTCGCGGGGGTGGCAAGAGACCCAGTACTTC. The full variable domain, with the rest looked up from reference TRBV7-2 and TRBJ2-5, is GAGVSQSPSNKVTEKGKDVELRCDPISGHTALYWYRQSLGQGLEFLIYFQGNSAPDKSGLPSDRFSAERTGGSVSTLTIQRTQQEDSAVYLCASSSRGWQETQYFGPGTRLLVL.

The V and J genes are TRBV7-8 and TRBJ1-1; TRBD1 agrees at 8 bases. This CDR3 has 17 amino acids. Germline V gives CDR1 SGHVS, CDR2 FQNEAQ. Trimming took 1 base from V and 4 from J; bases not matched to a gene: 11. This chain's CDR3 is CASSLVFGQGLVTEAFF. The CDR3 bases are TGTGCCAGCAGCTTAGTGTTTGGACAGGGCCTAGTCACTGAAGCTTTCTTT. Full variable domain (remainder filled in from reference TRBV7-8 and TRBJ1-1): GAGVSQSPRYKVAKRGQDVALRCDPISGHVSLFWYQQALGQGPEFLTYFQNEAQLDKSGLPSDRFFAERPEGSVSTLKIQRTQQEDSAVYLCASSLVFGQGLVTEAFFGQGTRLTVV.

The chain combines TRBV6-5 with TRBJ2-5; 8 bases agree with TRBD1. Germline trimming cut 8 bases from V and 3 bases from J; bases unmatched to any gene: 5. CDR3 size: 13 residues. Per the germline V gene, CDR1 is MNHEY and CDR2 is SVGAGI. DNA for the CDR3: TGTGCCAGCTCCGGGACAGGAAAAGAGACCCAGTACTTC. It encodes CASSGTGKETQYF.

The DNA of the CDR3 is TGCGCCAGCAGCCAAGATCGGCAGGATGGCTACACCTTC. Protein: CASSQDRQDGYTF. The genes are TRBV4-3 and TRBJ1-2; D gene ambiguous. This CDR3 comprises 13 residues. Looked up from germline, CDR1 is LGHNA and CDR2 is YSLEER. The V gene lost 0 bases and the J gene lost 6 bases, with 8 bases spanning the gap.

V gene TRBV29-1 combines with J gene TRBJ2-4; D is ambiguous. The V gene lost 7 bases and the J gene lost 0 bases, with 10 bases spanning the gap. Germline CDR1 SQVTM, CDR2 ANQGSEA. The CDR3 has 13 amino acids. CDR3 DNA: TGCAGCGCCTCAGGTTTAGCCAAAAACATTCAGTACTTC. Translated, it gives CSASGLAKNIQYF.

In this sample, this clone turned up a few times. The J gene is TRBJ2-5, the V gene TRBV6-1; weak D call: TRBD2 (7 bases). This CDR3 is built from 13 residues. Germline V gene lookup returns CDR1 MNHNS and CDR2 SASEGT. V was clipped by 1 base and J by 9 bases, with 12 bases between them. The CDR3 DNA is TGTGCCAGCAGTGAAGTCAGGGGAGGGGCCCAGTACTTC. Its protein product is CASSEVRGGAQYF.

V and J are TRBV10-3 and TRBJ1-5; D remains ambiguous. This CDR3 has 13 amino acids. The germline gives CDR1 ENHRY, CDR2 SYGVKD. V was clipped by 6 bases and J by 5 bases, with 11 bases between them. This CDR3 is CAISREEDQPQHF. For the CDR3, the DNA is TGTGCCATCAGCCGGGAGGAGGATCAGCCCCAGCATTTT.

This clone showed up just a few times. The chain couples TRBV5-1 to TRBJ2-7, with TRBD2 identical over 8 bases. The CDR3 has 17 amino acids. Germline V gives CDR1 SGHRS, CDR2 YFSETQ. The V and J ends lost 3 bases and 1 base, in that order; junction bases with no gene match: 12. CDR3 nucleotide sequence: TGCGCCAGCAGCTCTCAACCCCGCGGGGGGCCATCCTACGAGCAGTACTTC. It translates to CASSSQPRGGPSYEQYF.

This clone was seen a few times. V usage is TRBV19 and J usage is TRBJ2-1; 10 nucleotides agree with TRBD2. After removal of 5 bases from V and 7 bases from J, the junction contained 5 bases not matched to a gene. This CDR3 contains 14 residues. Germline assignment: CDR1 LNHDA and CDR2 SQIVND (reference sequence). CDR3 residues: CASSGVAGGNEQFF. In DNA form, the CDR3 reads TGTGCCAGTAGTGGGGTAGCGGGGGGAAATGAGCAGTTCTTC.

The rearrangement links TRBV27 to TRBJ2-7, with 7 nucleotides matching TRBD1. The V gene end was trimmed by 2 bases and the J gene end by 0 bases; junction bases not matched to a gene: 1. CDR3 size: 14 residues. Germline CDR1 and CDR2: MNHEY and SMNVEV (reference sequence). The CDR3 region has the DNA TGTGCCAGCAGTTTAAGGGGGCACTCCTACGAGCAGTACTTC. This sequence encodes CASSLRGHSYEQYF.

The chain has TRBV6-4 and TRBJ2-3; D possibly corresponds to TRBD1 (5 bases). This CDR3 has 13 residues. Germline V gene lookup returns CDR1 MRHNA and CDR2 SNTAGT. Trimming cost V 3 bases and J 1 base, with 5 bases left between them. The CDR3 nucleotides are TGTGCCAGCAGTGAAGGGGGCACAGATACGCAGTATTTT. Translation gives CASSEGGTDTQYF.

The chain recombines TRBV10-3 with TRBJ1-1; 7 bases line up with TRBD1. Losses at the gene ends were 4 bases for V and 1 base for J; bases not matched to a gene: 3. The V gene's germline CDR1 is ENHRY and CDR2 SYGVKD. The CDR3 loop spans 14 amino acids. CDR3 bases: TGTGCCATCAGTGCCCGGGACAGGAACACTGAAGCTTTCTTT. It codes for CAISARDRNTEAFF.

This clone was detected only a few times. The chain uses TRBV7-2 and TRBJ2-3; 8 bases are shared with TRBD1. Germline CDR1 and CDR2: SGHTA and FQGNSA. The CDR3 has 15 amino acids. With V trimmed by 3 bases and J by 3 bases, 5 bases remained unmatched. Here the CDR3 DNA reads TGTGCCAGCAGCTTCGCAGGGGGCCGGACAGATACGCAGTATTTT. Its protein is CASSFAGGRTDTQYF.

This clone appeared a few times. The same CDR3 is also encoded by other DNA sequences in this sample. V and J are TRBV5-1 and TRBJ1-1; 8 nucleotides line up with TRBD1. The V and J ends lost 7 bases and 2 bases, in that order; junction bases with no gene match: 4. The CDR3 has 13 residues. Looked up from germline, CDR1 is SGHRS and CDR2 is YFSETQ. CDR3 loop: CASQGQGNTEAFF. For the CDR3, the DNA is TGCGCCAGCCAAGGACAGGGAAACACTGAAGCTTTCTTT.

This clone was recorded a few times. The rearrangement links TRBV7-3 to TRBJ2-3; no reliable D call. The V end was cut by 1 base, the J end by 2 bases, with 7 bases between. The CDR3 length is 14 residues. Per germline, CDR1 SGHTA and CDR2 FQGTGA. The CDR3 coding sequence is TGTGCCAGCAGCTTAAACGGGTTCACAGATACGCAGTATTTT. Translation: CASSLNGFTDTQYF.

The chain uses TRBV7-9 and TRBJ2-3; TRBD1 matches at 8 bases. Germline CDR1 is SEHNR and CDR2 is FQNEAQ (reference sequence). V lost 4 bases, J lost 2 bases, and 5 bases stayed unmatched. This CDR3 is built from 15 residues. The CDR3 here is CASSWTGTFTDTQYF. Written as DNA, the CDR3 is TGTGCCAGCAGCTGGACAGGGACGTTCACAGATACGCAGTATTTT.

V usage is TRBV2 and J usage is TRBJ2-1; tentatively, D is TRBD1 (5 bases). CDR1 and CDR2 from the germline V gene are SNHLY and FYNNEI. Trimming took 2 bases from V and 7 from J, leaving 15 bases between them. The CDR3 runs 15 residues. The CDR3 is CASSEIRASRNEQFF. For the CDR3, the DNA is TGTGCCAGCAGTGAAATCAGGGCCTCTCGGAATGAGCAGTTCTTC.

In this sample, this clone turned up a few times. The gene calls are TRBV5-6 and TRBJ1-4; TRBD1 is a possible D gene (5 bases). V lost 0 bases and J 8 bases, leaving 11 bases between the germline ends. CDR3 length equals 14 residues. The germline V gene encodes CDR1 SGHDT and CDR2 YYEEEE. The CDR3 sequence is CASSLVGRGEKLFF. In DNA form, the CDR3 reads TGTGCCAGCAGCTTGGTGGGGCGTGGGGAAAAACTGTTTTTT.

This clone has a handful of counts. The CDR3 DNA is TGCAGCGTTGTCGAACCCGGCGGCTATGGCTACACCTTC. Translating gives CSVVEPGGYGYTF. The V call is TRBV29-1, the J call TRBJ1-2; no firm D call. The CDR3 length is 13 residues. Trimming shortened V by 4 bases and J by 4 bases, and 13 bases separated the two germline ends. Per the germline V gene, CDR1 is SQVTM and CDR2 is ANQGSEA.

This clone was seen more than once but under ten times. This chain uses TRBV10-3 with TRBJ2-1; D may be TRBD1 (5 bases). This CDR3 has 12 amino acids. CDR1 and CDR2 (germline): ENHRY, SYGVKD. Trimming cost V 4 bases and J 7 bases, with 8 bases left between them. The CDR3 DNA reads TGTGCCATCAGTGGGGGCCTGAATGAGCAGTTCTTC. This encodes CAISGGLNEQFF.

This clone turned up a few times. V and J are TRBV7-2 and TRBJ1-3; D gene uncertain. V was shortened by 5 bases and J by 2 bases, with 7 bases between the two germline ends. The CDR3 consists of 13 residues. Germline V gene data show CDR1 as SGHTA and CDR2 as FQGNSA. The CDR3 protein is CASSPTPGNTIYF. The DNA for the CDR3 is TGTGCCAGCAGCCCGACACCTGGAAACACCATATATTTT.

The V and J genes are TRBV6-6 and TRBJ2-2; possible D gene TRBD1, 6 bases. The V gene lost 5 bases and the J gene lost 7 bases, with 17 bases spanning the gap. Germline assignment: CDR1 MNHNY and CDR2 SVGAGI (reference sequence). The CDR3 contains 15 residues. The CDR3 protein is CASSQPSDSLGELFF. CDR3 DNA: TGTGCCAGCAGTCAACCCTCGGACAGCCTCGGGGAGCTGTTTTTT.

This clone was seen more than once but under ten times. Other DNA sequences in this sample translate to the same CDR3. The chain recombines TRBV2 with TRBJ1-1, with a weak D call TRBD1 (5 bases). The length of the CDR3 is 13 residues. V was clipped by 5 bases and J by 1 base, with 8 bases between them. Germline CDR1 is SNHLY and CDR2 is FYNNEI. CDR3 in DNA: TGTGCCAGCAGTTCCCAGGGGAACACTGAAGCTTTCTTT. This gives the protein CASSSQGNTEAFF.

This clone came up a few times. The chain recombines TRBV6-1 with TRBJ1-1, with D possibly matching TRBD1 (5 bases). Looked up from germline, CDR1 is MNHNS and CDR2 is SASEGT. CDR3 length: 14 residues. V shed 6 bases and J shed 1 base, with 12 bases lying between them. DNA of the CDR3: TGTGCCAGCAGCTCAGGGATCTCGAACACTGAAGCTTTCTTT. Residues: CASSSGISNTEAFF.

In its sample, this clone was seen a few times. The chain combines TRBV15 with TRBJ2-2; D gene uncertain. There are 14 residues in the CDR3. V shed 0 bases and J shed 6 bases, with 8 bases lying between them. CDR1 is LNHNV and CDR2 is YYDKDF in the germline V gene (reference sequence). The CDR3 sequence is CATSRDRGPGELFF. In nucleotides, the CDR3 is TGTGCCACCAGCAGAGATCGCGGTCCCGGGGAGCTGTTTTTT.

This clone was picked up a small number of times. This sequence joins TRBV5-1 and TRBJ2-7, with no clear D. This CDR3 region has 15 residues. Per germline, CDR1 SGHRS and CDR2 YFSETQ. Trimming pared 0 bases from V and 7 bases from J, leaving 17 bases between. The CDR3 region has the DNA TGCGCCAGCAGCTTGGGAGGCAGTCCCTTTGGGGAGCAGTACTTC. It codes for CASSLGGSPFGEQYF.